These 2 T cell receptor beta chains originate from one sample sequenced in a study of CD8 T cells in ankylosing spondylitis. In TCRdb, the 5' RACE reads were re-called with MiXCR into one record per CDR3 protein. The repertoire consists of some 130,000 distinct CDR3 sequences, with roughly 15% occurring once and the leading ten covering 2.5% to 3%. Sequenced sample: blood, either unsorted or a sorted T cell fraction (not recorded which). Receptor source: a female donor with ankylosing spondylitis or in good health (not recorded which).

This clonotype was counted at least ten times. The chain joins TRBV27 to TRBJ2-5; D might be TRBD2 (6 bases). The V gene's germline CDR1 is MNHEY and CDR2 SMNVEV (reference sequence). Trimming removed 6 bases from V and 6 bases from J, with 14 bases in between. The CDR3 extends over 13 amino acids. CDR3 residues: CASSLLALQTQYF. In nucleotides, the CDR3 is TGTGCCAGCAGCCTTCTAGCGCTCCAGACCCAGTACTTC.

This clonotype has a count of ten or more. In DNA, the CDR3 is TGTGCCAGCAGCGCAGGGTTCTCCTACGAGCAGTACTTC. Its protein product is CASSAGFSYEQYF. The chain joins TRBV7-6 to TRBJ2-7; D possibly corresponds to TRBD1 (5 bases). Trimming removed 5 bases from V and 0 bases from J, with 8 bases in between. Looked up from germline, CDR1 is SGHVS and CDR2 is FNYEAQ. The CDR3 runs 13 residues.